These 10 T cell receptor beta chains were all obtained from the same sample, sequenced in a study of blood T cell repertoires in COVID-19. The protocol was immunoSEQ multiplex PCR, while the TCRdb copy is restricted to in-frame clones and leaves out a portion. The data contain approximately 210,000 clones, 82% of them seen just once; the ten biggest clones take up approximately 12%. The sample taken for sequencing was peripheral blood. The receptors were sampled from a woman aged 40-49 years with acute or convalescent COVID-19.

In this sample, this clone turned up a few times. This sequence joins TRBV11-2 and TRBJ1-4; D may be TRBD1 (6 bases). Germline values: CDR1 SGHAT, CDR2 FQNNGV. Trimming removed 0 bases at V and 10 bases at J, with 12 bases between. The CDR3 has 14 residues. Written as DNA, the CDR3 is TGTGCCAGCAGCTTAGAGGGTAGGGGGGGAAAACTGTTTTTT. This encodes CASSLEGRGGKLFF.

The chain is built from TRBV4-1 and TRBJ2-7; D might be TRBD1 (5 bases). The germline V gene encodes CDR1 MGHRA and CDR2 YSYEKL. V lost 4 bases and J lost 3, with 22 bases in between. This CDR3 spans 17 amino acids. The CDR3 here is CASSPPPGRQQIYEQYF. The CDR3 nucleotides are TGCGCCAGCAGCCCCCCCCCAGGGCGCCAACAAATCTACGAGCAGTACTTC.

V is TRBV7-2 and J is TRBJ2-3; TRBD2 matches at 10 bases. Germline V CDR1 and CDR2: SGHTA, FQGNSA. V trimming: 6 bases; J trimming: 4 bases; junction bases outside the gene matches: 4. The CDR3 consists of 14 residues. The DNA of the CDR3 is TGTGCCAGCAGTTATAGCGGGAGGCCAGATACGCAGTATTTT. Its translation is CASSYSGRPDTQYF.

This clone was observed a single time. The chain carries TRBV13 and TRBJ2-1; a possible D gene is TRBD2 (5 bases). The germline V and J ends were trimmed by 4 bases and 6 bases, with 13 bases remaining between them. The CDR3 extends over 14 amino acids. The germline V gene encodes CDR1 PRHDT and CDR2 FYEKMQ (reference sequence). CDR3 sequence (DNA): TGTGCCAGCAGCTCCGGGCGGGTTTCCAATGAGCAGTTCTTC. Residues: CASSSGRVSNEQFF. The whole variable domain, remainder taken from reference TRBV13 and TRBJ2-1, is AAGVIQSPRHLIKEKRETATLKCYPIPRHDTVYWYQQGPGQDPQFLISFYEKMQSDKGSIPDRFSAQQFSDYHSELNMSSLELGDSALYFCASSSGRVSNEQFFGPGTRLTVL.

This chain uses TRBV7-8 with TRBJ2-6; D not certain. The CDR3 is 14 amino acids. V lost 5 bases to trimming and J lost 1 base, with 6 bases between them. Looked up from germline, CDR1 is SGHVS and CDR2 is FQNEAQ. DNA of the CDR3: TGTGCCAGCAGCCGTATTTCTGGGGCCAACGTCCTGACTTTC. Translating it yields CASSRISGANVLTF.

V is TRBV5-1 and J is TRBJ2-7; TRBD2 matches at 7 bases. After removal of 3 bases from V and 4 bases from J, the junction contained 13 bases not matched to a gene. Looked up from germline, CDR1 is SGHRS and CDR2 is YFSETQ. The CDR3 is made up of 16 amino acids. CDR3 protein: CASSSLSRAGAYEQYF. The CDR3 DNA reads as TGCGCCAGCAGCTCGCTGAGTCGGGCGGGAGCATACGAGCAGTACTTC.

This chain uses TRBV5-1 with TRBJ1-6; 7 nucleotides align to TRBD1. Germline assignment: CDR1 SGHRS and CDR2 YFSETQ. This CDR3 region has 18 residues. With V trimmed by 5 bases and J by 9 bases, 20 bases remained unmatched. The CDR3 here is CASSLQARRDRVTSPLHF. The CDR3 nucleotides are TGCGCCAGCAGTTTACAAGCTCGCCGCGACAGGGTAACTTCACCCCTCCACTTT.

The J gene is TRBJ1-2, the V gene TRBV12-3 or TRBV12-4, with D possibly matching TRBD1 (5 bases). This CDR3 has 13 amino acids. The V and J ends lost 7 bases and 7 bases respectively, with 16 bases between them. Here the CDR3 DNA reads TGTGCCAGCACCCGGGGGAAGGGCAGTGGCTACACCTTC. Translated: CASTRGKGSGYTF.

This sequence joins TRBV5-1 and TRBJ1-1, with D unresolved. Germline V gene sequence: CDR1 SGHRS, CDR2 YFSETQ. The CDR3 spans 13 residues. V lost 0 bases and J 5 bases, leaving 8 bases between the germline ends. The CDR3 DNA sequence: TGCGCCAGCAGCTTGGCCGGGGAGACTGAAGCTTTCTTT. The encoded protein is CASSLAGETEAFF. Variable domain in full (rest from reference TRBV5-1 and TRBJ1-1): KAGVTQTPRYLIKTRGQQVTLSCSPISGHRSVSWYQQTPGQGLQFLFEYFSETQRNKGNFPGRFSGRQFSNSRSEMNVSTLELGDSALYLCASSLAGETEAFFGQGTRLTVV.

The chain recombines TRBV4-3 with TRBJ1-4; maybe TRBD1 (5 bases). CDR3 length equals 16 residues. The germline V gene encodes CDR1 LGHNA and CDR2 YSLEER. Trimming left V 0 bases short and J 3 bases short, with 11 bases between. The CDR3 nucleotides are TGCGCCAGCAGCCAAGATGGGGGGGGACCTAATGAAAAACTGTTTTTT. It encodes CASSQDGGGPNEKLFF.